This TCR beta chain was captured by sequencing in a study of beta chain features in type 1 diabetes. Broader study findings: Within the patient group, naive, central memory and Treg TCRB repertoires appeared more similar to each other than within healthy donors. Shorter templates might be favored by PCR, and equally so in patients and in controls.

Trimming took off 0 bases at V and 6 bases at J, with 5 bases between the two ends. CDR3 length: 12 residues. The germline CDR1 and CDR2 sequences are SGHRS and YFSETQ. In its sample, this clone was seen a few times. Antigen specificity is unknown. Within the sample, other DNA sequences also encode this same CDR3. Since all of the isolated RNA was reverse transcribed, expressed TCRB transcripts were what got sequenced. The protocol was immunoSEQ multiplex PCR, while the TCRdb copy is restricted to in-frame clones and leaves out a portion. The data show almost 350,000 clones, less than 9.5% seen once. The genes are TRBV5-1 and TRBJ2-3; D remains ambiguous. Sequencing input: central memory CD4+ T cells from blood. This TCR derives from a woman younger than 35 in good health. CDR3 sequence: CASSLGSDTQYF. The CDR3 bases are TGCGCCAGCAGCTTGGGTAGCGATACGCAGTATTTT.